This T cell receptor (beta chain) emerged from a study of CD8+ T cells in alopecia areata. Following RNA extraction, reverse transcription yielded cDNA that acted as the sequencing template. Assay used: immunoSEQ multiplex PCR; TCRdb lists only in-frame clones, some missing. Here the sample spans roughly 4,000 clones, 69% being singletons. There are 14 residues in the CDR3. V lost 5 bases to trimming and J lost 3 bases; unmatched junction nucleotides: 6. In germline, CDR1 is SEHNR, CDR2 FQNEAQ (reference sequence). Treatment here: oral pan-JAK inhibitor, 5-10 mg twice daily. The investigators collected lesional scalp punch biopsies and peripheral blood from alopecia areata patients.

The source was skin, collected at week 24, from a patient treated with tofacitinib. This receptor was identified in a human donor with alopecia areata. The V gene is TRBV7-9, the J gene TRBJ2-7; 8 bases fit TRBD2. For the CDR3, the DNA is TGTGCCAGCAGCCCCAGCGGGGGAGGCTACGAGCAGTACTTC. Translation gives CASSPSGGGYEQYF.